Sequencing of this T cell receptor beta chain was carried out in a study of CD8 T cells in ankylosing spondylitis. Study findings and constraints: Reported data indicate significant enrichment of disease-linked clones within matched ankylosing spondylitis synovial fluid.

Germline V CDR1 and CDR2: LNHDA, SQIVND (reference sequence). Losses at the gene ends were 5 bases for V and 5 bases for J; bases not matched to a gene: 3. The CDR3 consists of 13 residues. This clonotype occurred many times. Its target is not known. 5'-RACE, quantitative and with molecular barcodes, yielded the TCR beta libraries. TCRdb redid the calling of the 5' RACE reads with MiXCR, one entry per CDR3 protein. This table has about 140,000 distinct CDR3 sequences, 5.5% to 7.5% appearing once. The sequencing input was blood, either unsorted or a sorted T cell fraction (not recorded which). The chain has TRBV19 and TRBJ2-1; TRBD1 aligns across 7 bases. The TCR originated in a female donor with ankylosing spondylitis or in good health (not recorded which). CDR3 in amino acids: CASSRDRNNEQFF. CDR3 in DNA: TGTGCCAGTAGTCGGGACAGAAACAATGAGCAGTTCTTC.